Listed below are T cell receptor beta chains from one sample, sequenced in a study of CD8 T cells in ankylosing spondylitis. MiXCR, applied by TCRdb to the 5' RACE reads, yields one record per CDR3 protein. The table lists fewer than 750,000 distinct CDR3 sequences, roughly 19% of them singletons. Sequenced input: blood, either unsorted or a sorted T cell fraction (not recorded which). Receptor source: a male donor with ankylosing spondylitis. CDR3s include the opening cysteine and the closing phenylalanine or tryptophan. The order of the fields is J gene, clone size, CDR3 length, V gene, CDR3 protein. The size field is filled for only some rows; it gives once, few, many or a size class.

>TRBJ1-1|few|13|TRBV10-3
CAISPGAPTEAFF
>TRBJ2-5|.|14|TRBV5-6
CASTFLDREETQYF
>TRBJ1-3|few|15|TRBV2
CASTGTEFSGNTIYF
>TRBJ2-2|.|14|TRBV7-9
CASSYGGWTGELFF
>TRBJ1-1|few|17|TRBV20-1
CSARDLPTGGRNTEAFF
>TRBJ2-2|.|15|TRBV20-1
CSARDLRTNTGELFF
>TRBJ1-1|few|17|TRBV20-1
CSARDYGGEGPNTEAFF
>TRBJ2-3|few|12|TRBV2
CASRVGGQTQYF
>TRBJ2-1|.|15|TRBV28
CASSEWREGRNEQFF
>TRBJ1-5|few|17|TRBV7-8
CASSLATGQGGHQPQHF
>TRBJ2-5|.|12|TRBV12-3/TRBV12-4
CASKLGQETQYF
>TRBJ1-2|few|16|TRBV9
CASSVRAVQRDYGYTF
>TRBJ2-4|few|11|TRBV7-9
CASSSAAIQYF
>TRBJ1-2|few|14|TRBV6-2/TRBV6-3
CASSYSRQGYGYTF
>TRBJ1-5|.|16|TRBV18
CASSPQQGLGNQPQHF
>TRBJ2-5|.|14|TRBV2
CASLPPGSQETQYF
>TRBJ2-2|few|11|TRBV28
CASGFTGELFF
>TRBJ1-3|.|16|TRBV4-2
CASSQVGGLTGNTIYF
>TRBJ2-2|.|17|TRBV9
CASSLLSSGGSTGELFF
>TRBJ2-1|.|17|TRBV7-2
CASSLAAPRGSYNEQFF
>TRBJ1-1|few|15|TRBV25-1
CASSTSGTSNTEAFF
>TRBJ1-2|.|15|TRBV3-1
CASSQVRGTAYGYTF
>TRBJ2-5|.|13|TRBV4-1
CASSLSSWETQYF
>TRBJ2-3|.|14|TRBV4-2
CASSELGVTDTQYF
>TRBJ1-5|few|14|TRBV28
CASSSWEEDQPQHF
>TRBJ2-5|few|13|TRBV10-3
CAISGTGQETQYF
>TRBJ2-5|.|14|TRBV7-9
CASSFAGRGETQYF
>TRBJ2-1|.|16|TRBV27
CASSLSGAWLYNEQFF
>TRBJ1-1|.|14|TRBV3-1
CASSQDVGFTEAFF